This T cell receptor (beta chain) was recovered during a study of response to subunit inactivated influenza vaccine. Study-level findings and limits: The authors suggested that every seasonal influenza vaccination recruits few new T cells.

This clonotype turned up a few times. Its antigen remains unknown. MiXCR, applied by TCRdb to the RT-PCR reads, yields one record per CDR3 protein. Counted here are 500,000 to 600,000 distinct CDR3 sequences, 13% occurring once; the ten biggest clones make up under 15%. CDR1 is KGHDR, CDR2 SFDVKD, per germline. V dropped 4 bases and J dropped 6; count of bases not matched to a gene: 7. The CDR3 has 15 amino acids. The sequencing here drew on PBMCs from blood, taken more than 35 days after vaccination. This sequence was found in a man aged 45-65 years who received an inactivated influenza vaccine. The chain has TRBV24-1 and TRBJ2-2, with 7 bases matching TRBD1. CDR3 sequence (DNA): TGTGCCACCAGTGACCGATACAGGGGTTCCGGGGAGCTGTTTTTT. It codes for CATSDRYRGSGELFF.